Shown below are 4 T cell receptor beta chains from a single sample sequenced in a study of T cell responses to AZD1222 COVID-19 vaccine. The table came from immunoSEQ multiplex PCR; TCRdb's copy has only in-frame clones and leaves some out. The data hold around 150,000 clones, with 92% observed a single time. The specimen comprised peripheral blood, sampled 28 days after the second AZD1222 dose. The receptors originated from an adult who received the AZD1222 COVID-19 vaccine.

The rearrangement uses TRBV3-1 (or the pseudogene TRBV3-2) and TRBJ1-2; unclear D gene. The CDR3 has 11 amino acids. The germline gives CDR1 LGHDT, CDR2 YNNKEL (reference sequence). V gave up 6 bases and J gave up 5 bases, with 7 bases separating them. CDR3: CASSNFYGYTF. For the CDR3, the DNA is TGTGCCAGCAGTAATTTTTATGGCTACACCTTC.

The rearrangement joins TRBV5-8 to TRBJ2-7; perhaps TRBD1 as D (5 bases). CDR1 SGHTS and CDR2 YDEGEE come from the germline V gene. Trimming left V 5 bases short and J 9 bases short, with 24 bases between. This CDR3 is 15 amino acids long. CDR3 sequence (DNA): TGTGCCAGCAGTCGTTACCCCGACACGGTTCAGGGGCAGTACTTC. It codes for CASSRYPDTVQGQYF.

The rearrangement uses TRBV6-5 and TRBJ2-7, with D maybe TRBD1 (6 bases). The CDR3 length is 15 residues. CDR1 is MNHEY, CDR2 SVGAGI, per germline. Deletions cut 0 bases from V and 1 base from J, with 10 bases between. DNA of the CDR3: TGTGCCAGCAGTTACTCAGTGCAGGGGTCCTACGAGCAGTACTTC. Its protein is CASSYSVQGSYEQYF.

The chain uses TRBV3-1 (or the pseudogene TRBV3-2) and TRBJ2-2, with TRBD1 as a possible D gene (6 bases). V was shortened by 4 bases and J by 2 bases, with 11 bases between the two germline ends. The germline gives CDR1 LGHDT, CDR2 YNNKEL (reference sequence). The length of the CDR3 is 15 residues. CDR3 in DNA: TGTGCCAGCAGCCCGCGACAGGATAACACCGGGGAGCTGTTTTTT. Its protein product is CASSPRQDNTGELFF.